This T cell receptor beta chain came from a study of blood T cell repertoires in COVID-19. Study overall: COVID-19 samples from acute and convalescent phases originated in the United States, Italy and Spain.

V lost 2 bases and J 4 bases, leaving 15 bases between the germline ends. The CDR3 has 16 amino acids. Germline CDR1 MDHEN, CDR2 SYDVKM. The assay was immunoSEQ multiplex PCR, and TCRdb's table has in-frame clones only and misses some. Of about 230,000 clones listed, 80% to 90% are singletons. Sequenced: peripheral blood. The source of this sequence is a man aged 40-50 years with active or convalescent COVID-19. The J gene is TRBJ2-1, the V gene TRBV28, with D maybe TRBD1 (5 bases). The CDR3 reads CASSLDFAGPYNEQFF. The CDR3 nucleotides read TGTGCCAGCAGTTTAGACTTTGCAGGGCCGTACAATGAGCAGTTCTTC.